This T cell receptor (beta chain) was identified in a study of shared clonotypes between healthy human individuals. This table comes from immunoSEQ multiplex PCR, and its TCRdb copy is limited to in-frame clones, with some not included. The table shows around 610,000 clones, with roughly 96% occurring only once. There are 14 residues in the CDR3. Trimming pared 2 bases from V and 2 bases from J, leaving 10 bases between. The germline gives CDR1 MDHEN, CDR2 SYDVKM. Selected positively for CCR7 and CD45RO-negative, naive CD8 cells excluded terminally differentiated effector memory CD45RA+ cells. Every donor, a Caucasian adult, lived in Nashville, Tennessee.

V gene TRBV28 combines with J gene TRBJ2-7; D perhaps matches TRBD2 (6 bases). The sample comprised naive CD8+ T cells sorted from blood. This TCR was recovered from a woman aged 30 to 39 in good health. DNA of the CDR3: TGTGCCAGCAGTTTACGCGGGGACCCCTACGAGCAGTACTTC. It codes for CASSLRGDPYEQYF.